A selection of T cell receptor beta chains follows, all from one sample in a study of cytomegalovirus exposure and HLA in healthy donors. The protocol was immunoSEQ multiplex PCR, while the TCRdb copy is restricted to in-frame clones and leaves out a portion. The table lists 70,000 to 95,000 clones, around 82% of them singletons, with under 2.5% in the top ten. The material sequenced was PBMCs. Receptors originate from a man aged 18 to 35 in good health and CMV-seronegative. Each CDR3 is given with its conserved first and last residue. Each record gives: V gene, clone size, D gene, J gene, CDR3 protein, CDR3 DNA. D genes are given only for firm matches. Clone sizes are given selectively: once, few, many, or a class where the clone is expanded.

v_gene: TRBV5-1
abundance: -
d_gene: TRBD1
j_gene: TRBJ2-7
CDR3aa: CASSLGGTGDLYEQYF
CDR3nt: TGCGCCAGCAGCTTGGGGGGGACAGGGGACCTCTACGAACAGTACTTC

v_gene: TRBV5-8
abundance: -
d_gene: TRBD1
j_gene: TRBJ2-6
CDR3aa: CASSFWGEGTENSGANVLTF
CDR3nt: TGTGCCAGCAGCTTTTGGGGTGAAGGGACAGAAAACTCTGGGGCCAACGTCCTGACTTTC

v_gene: TRBV29-1
abundance: -
d_gene: -
j_gene: TRBJ1-1
CDR3aa: CSTTGPSTEGSAFF
CDR3nt: TGCAGCACCACGGGGCCTTCAACGGAGGGATCAGCTTTCTTT

v_gene: TRBV6-1
abundance: -
d_gene: -
j_gene: TRBJ1-5
CDR3aa: CASSEAAGIGQPQHF
CDR3nt: TGTGCCAGCAGTGAAGCGGCTGGAATCGGGCAGCCCCAGCATTTT

v_gene: TRBV5-4
abundance: once
d_gene: TRBD1
j_gene: TRBJ2-5
CDR3aa: CASSLKGTGGIETQYF
CDR3nt: TGTGCCAGCAGCTTGAAGGGGACAGGGGGTATTGAGACCCAGTACTTC

v_gene: TRBV5-6
abundance: -
d_gene: -
j_gene: TRBJ1-2
CDR3aa: CASSPGRAGGYTF
CDR3nt: TGTGCCAGCAGCCCGGGGAGGGCCGGTGGCTACACCTTC

v_gene: TRBV11-2
abundance: -
d_gene: TRBD1
j_gene: TRBJ1-1
CDR3aa: CASSSGTGEKAFF
CDR3nt: TGTGCCAGCAGCTCCGGGACAGGGGAGAAAGCTTTCTTT

v_gene: TRBV18
abundance: -
d_gene: -
j_gene: TRBJ1-1
CDR3aa: CASSPRGGEGFEAFF
CDR3nt: TGTGCCAGCTCACCACGGGGCGGGGAGGGATTTGAAGCTTTCTTT

v_gene: TRBV6-5
abundance: -
d_gene: -
j_gene: TRBJ1-2
CDR3aa: CASSNPGLYGYTF
CDR3nt: TGTGCCAGCAGTAACCCGGGACTCTATGGCTACACCTTC

v_gene: TRBV19
abundance: -
d_gene: -
j_gene: TRBJ1-2
CDR3aa: CASSIDGQSGYGYTF
CDR3nt: TGTGCCAGTAGTATTGACGGACAGTCGGGCTATGGCTACACCTTC

v_gene: TRBV7-9
abundance: -
d_gene: -
j_gene: TRBJ2-5
CDR3aa: CASSPRTEAQETQYF
CDR3nt: TGTGCCAGCAGCCCTAGGACGGAGGCCCAAGAGACCCAGTACTTC

v_gene: TRBV9
abundance: -
d_gene: TRBD1
j_gene: TRBJ1-1
CDR3aa: CASSAGQGNTEAFF
CDR3nt: TGTGCCAGCAGCGCGGGACAGGGAAACACTGAAGCTTTCTTT

v_gene: TRBV6-1
abundance: -
d_gene: -
j_gene: TRBJ1-6
CDR3aa: CASSAQGPVESLHF
CDR3nt: TGTGCCAGCAGTGCCCAGGGCCCTGTTGAGTCCCTCCACTTT

v_gene: TRBV4-1
abundance: -
d_gene: -
j_gene: TRBJ2-7
CDR3aa: CASSQVPITNGVGEQYF
CDR3nt: TGCGCCAGCAGCCAAGTGCCGATCACGAACGGGGTTGGCGAGCAGTACTTC

v_gene: TRBV7-6
abundance: -
d_gene: TRBD1
j_gene: TRBJ1-2
CDR3aa: CASSPGQGGYGYTF
CDR3nt: TGTGCCAGCAGCCCGGGACAGGGGGGCTATGGCTACACCTTC

v_gene: TRBV4-2
abundance: -
d_gene: -
j_gene: TRBJ2-7
CDR3aa: CASSQDPLRGGLIYEQYF
CDR3nt: TGTGCCAGCAGCCAAGATCCCCTAAGGGGGGGGCTAATATACGAGCAGTACTTC

v_gene: TRBV2
abundance: -
d_gene: -
j_gene: TRBJ1-5
CDR3aa: CASSEESGLNQPQHF
CDR3nt: TGTGCCAGCAGTGAAGAATCAGGGCTTAATCAGCCCCAGCATTTT

v_gene: TRBV19
abundance: -
d_gene: TRBD1
j_gene: TRBJ2-7
CDR3aa: CASSTPEEQGASYEQYF
CDR3nt: TGTGCCAGTAGTACCCCTGAAGAACAGGGGGCCTCCTACGAGCAGTACTTC

v_gene: TRBV7-2
abundance: -
d_gene: TRBD2
j_gene: TRBJ2-7
CDR3aa: CASSAGLAEYEQYF
CDR3nt: TGTGCCAGCAGCGCGGGACTAGCGGAATACGAGCAGTACTTC

v_gene: TRBV11-2
abundance: -
d_gene: -
j_gene: TRBJ2-6
CDR3aa: CASSPNHGANVLTF
CDR3nt: TGTGCCAGCAGCCCCAATCATGGGGCCAACGTCCTGACTTTC

v_gene: TRBV5-6
abundance: -
d_gene: TRBD2
j_gene: TRBJ2-7
CDR3aa: CASSPRLAGGDEQYF
CDR3nt: TGTGCCAGCAGCCCCCGACTAGCGGGGGGCGACGAGCAGTACTTC

v_gene: TRBV5-1
abundance: -
d_gene: -
j_gene: TRBJ2-5
CDR3aa: CASSLVGGGGRETQYF
CDR3nt: TGCGCCAGCAGCTTGGTAGGAGGGGGCGGCCGGGAGACCCAGTACTTC

v_gene: TRBV5-4
abundance: -
d_gene: TRBD1
j_gene: TRBJ1-3
CDR3aa: CASSLDRGGNTIYF
CDR3nt: TGTGCCAGCAGCTTAGACAGGGGTGGAAACACCATATATTTT

v_gene: TRBV27
abundance: -
d_gene: TRBD1
j_gene: TRBJ1-1
CDR3aa: CAGSWTGTYTEAFF
CDR3nt: TGTGCCGGCAGTTGGACAGGGACGTACACTGAAGCTTTCTTT

v_gene: TRBV12-2
abundance: -
d_gene: -
j_gene: TRBJ1-1
CDR3aa: CASRLAPGRGCTEAFF
CDR3nt: TGTGCAAGTCGCTTAGCGCCCGGCAGGGGGTGCACTGAAGCTTTCTTT

v_gene: TRBV9
abundance: -
d_gene: TRBD2
j_gene: TRBJ2-5
CDR3aa: CASSVGGAGQETQYF
CDR3nt: TGTGCCAGCAGCGTAGGAGGAGCGGGGCAAGAGACCCAGTACTTC

v_gene: TRBV12-5
abundance: -
d_gene: -
j_gene: TRBJ1-5
CDR3aa: CASGSGGRGQPQHF
CDR3nt: TGTGCTAGTGGTTCGGGGGGTAGAGGTCAGCCCCAGCATTTT